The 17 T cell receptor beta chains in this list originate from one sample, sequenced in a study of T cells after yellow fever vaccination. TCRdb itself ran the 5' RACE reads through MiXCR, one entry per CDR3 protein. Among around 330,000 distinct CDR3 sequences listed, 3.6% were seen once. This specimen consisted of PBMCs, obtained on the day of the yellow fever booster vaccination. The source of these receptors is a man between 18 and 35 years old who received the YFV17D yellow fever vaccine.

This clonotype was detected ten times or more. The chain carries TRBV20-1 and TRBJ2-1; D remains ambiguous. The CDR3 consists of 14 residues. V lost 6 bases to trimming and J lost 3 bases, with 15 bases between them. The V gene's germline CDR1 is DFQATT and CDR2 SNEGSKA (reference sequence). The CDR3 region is CSANPRTGYNEQFF. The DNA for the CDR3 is TGCAGTGCAAACCCTCGGACGGGCTACAATGAGCAGTTCTTC.

CDR3 sequence (DNA): TGTGCCAGCAGTTTCCGGGACCGCTACCAAAATGAGCAGTTCTTC. Its translation: CASSFRDRYQNEQFF. This chain links TRBV2 with TRBJ2-1; D assignment may be TRBD1 or TRBD2 (5 bases each). Germline V lookup: CDR1 SNHLY, CDR2 FYNNEI. Deletions cut 5 bases from V and 7 bases from J, with 18 bases between. There are 15 residues in the CDR3.

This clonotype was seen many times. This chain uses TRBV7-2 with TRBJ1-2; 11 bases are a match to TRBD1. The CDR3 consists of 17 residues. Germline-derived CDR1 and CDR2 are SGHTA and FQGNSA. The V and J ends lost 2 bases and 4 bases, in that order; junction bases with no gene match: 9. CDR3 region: CASSLRHLGQGAYGYTF. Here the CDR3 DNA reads TGTGCCAGCAGCTTACGTCACCTCGGACAGGGGGCCTATGGCTACACCTTC.

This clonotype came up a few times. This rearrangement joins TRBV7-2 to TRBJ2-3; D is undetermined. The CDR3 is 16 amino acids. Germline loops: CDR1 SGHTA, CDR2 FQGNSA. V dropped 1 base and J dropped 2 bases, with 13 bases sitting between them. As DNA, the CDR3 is TGTGCCAGCAGCTTAGAGGCACGGAGTGTCACAGATACGCAGTATTTT. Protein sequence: CASSLEARSVTDTQYF.

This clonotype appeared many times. CDR3: CASSQATEYGYTF. CDR3 sequence (DNA): TGCGCCAGCAGCCAAGCAACCGAATATGGCTACACCTTC. The chain joins TRBV4-1 to TRBJ1-2; D ambiguous. Germline loops: CDR1 MGHRA, CDR2 YSYEKL. The CDR3 consists of 13 residues. The V gene lost 1 base and the J gene lost 5 bases, with 8 bases spanning the gap.

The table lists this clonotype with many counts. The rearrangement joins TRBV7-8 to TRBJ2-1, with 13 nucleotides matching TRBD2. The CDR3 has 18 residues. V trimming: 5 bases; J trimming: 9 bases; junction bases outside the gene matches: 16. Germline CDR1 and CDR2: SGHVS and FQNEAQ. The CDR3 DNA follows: TGTGCCAGCAGCAAGACTAGCGGGGGGACAACCGAGGTCGGTGAGCAGTTCTTC. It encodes CASSKTSGGTTEVGEQFF.

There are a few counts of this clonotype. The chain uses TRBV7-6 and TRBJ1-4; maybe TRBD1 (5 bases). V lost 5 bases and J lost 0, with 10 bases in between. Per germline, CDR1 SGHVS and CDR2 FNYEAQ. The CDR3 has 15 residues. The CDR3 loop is CASSVLTATNEKLFF. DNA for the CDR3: TGTGCCAGCAGCGTCTTGACAGCAACTAATGAAAAACTGTTTTTT.

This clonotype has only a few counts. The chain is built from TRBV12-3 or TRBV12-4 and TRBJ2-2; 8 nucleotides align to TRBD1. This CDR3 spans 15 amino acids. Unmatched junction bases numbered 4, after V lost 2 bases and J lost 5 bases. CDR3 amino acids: CASSLQGAGTGELFF. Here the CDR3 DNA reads TGTGCCAGCAGTTTACAGGGGGCGGGGACCGGGGAGCTGTTTTTT.

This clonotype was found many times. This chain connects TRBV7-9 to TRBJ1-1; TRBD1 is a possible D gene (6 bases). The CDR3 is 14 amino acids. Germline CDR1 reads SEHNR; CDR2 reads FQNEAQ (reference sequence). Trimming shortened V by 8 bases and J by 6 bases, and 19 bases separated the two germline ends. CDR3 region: CASGGTRVPAEAFF. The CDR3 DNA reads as TGTGCCAGCGGCGGGACACGGGTACCAGCTGAAGCTTTCTTT. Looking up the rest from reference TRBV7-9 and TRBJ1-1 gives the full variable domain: DTGVSQNPRHKITKRGQNVTFRCDPISEHNRLYWYRQTLGQGPEFLTYFQNEAQLEKSRLLSDRFSAERPKGSFSTLEIQRTEQGDSAMYLCASGGTRVPAEAFFGQGTRLTVV.

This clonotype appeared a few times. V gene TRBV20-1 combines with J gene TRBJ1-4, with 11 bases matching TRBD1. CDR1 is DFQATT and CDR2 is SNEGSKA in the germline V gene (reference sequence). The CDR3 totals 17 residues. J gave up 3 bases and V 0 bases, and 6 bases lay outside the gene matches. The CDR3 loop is CSAREDRGRIANEKLFF. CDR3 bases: TGCAGTGCTAGAGAGGACAGGGGGCGAATAGCTAATGAAAAACTGTTTTTT.

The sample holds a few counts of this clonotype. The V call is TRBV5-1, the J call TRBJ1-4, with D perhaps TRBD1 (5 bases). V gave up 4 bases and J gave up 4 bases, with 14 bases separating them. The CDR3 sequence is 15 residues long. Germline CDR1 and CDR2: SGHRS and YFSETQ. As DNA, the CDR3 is TGCGCCAGCAGCGGGTCGGGACGAGTTAATGAAAAACTGTTTTTT. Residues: CASSGSGRVNEKLFF.

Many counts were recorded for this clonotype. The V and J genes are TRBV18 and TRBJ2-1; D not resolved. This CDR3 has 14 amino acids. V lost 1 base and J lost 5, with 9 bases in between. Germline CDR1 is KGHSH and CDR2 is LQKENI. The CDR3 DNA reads TGTGCCAGCTCACCACGTAATAGCAACAATGAGCAGTTCTTC. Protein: CASSPRNSNNEQFF.

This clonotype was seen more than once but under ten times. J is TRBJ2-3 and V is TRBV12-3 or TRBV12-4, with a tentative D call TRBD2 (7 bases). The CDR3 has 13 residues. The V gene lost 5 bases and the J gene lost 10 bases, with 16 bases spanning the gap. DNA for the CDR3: TGTGCCAGCAGTACAACGGGGGGCGTTTCGCAGTATTTT. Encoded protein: CASSTTGGVSQYF.

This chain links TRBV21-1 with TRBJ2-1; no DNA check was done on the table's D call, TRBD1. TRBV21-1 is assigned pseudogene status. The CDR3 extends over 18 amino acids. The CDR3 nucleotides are TGTGCCAGCAGGGGCGAAAACTATTCGACAGGGCCCTACAATGAGCAGTTCTTC. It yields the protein CASRGENYSTGPYNEQFF.

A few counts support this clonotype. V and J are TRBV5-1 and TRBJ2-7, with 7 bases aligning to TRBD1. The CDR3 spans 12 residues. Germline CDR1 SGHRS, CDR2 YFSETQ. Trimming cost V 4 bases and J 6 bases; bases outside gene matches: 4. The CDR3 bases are TGCGCCAGCAGCCTAACAGGGGCCGAGCAGTACGTC. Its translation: CASSLTGAEQYV.

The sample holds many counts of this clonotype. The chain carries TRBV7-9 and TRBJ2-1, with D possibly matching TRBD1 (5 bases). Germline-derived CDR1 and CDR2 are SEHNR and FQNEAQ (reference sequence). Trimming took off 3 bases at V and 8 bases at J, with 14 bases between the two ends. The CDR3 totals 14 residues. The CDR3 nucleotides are TGTGCCAGCAGCTTTCCGCAGGGTGCGGATGAGCAGTTCTTC. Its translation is CASSFPQGADEQFF.

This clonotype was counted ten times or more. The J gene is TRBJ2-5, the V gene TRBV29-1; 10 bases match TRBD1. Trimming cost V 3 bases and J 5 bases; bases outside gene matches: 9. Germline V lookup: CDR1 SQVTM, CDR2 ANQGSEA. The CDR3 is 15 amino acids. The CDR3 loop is CSVEPLRDRGETQYF. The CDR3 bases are TGCAGCGTTGAGCCCCTCCGGGACAGGGGTGAGACCCAGTACTTC.